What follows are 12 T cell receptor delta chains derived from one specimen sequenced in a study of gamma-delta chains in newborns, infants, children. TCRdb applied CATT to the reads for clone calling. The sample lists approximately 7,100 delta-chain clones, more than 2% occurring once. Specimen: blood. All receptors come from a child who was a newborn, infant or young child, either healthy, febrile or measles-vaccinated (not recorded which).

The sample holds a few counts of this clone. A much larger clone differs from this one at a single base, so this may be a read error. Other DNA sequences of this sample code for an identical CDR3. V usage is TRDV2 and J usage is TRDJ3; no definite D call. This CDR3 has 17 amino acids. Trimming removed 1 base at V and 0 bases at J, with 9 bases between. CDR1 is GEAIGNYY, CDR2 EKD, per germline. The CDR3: CACDTVLSSWDTRQMFF. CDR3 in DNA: TGTGCCTGTGACACTGTACTTAGCTCCTGGGACACCCGACAGATGTTTTTC.

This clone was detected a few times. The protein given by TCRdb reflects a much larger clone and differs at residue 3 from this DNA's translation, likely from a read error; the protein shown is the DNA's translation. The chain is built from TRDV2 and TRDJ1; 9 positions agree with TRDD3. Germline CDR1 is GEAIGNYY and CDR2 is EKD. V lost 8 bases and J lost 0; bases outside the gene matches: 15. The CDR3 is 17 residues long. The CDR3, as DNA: TGTGCCTTTGATCCCGTAGGGGGGATACCGTACACCGATAAACTCATCTTT. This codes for CAFDPVGGIPYTDKLIF.

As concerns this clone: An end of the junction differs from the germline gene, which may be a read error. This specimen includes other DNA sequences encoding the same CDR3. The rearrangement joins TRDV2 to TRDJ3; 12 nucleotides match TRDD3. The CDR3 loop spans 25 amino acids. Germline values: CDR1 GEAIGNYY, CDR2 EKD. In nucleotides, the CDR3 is TGTGCCTGTGACGGACCCGCGGTTCACTTTACTGGGGGATACTCCAGCTCCTGGGACACCCGGCAGATGTTTTTC. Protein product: CACDGPAVHFTGGYSSSWDTRQMFF.

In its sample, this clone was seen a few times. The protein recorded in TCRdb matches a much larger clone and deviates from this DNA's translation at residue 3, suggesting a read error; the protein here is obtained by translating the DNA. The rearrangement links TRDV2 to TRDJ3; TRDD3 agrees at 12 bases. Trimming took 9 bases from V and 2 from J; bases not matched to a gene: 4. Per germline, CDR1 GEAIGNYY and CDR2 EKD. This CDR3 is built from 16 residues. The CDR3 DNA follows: TGTGCCCGTACTGGGGGATACCCCTGGGACACCCGACAGATGTTTTTC. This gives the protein CARTGGYPWDTRQMFF.

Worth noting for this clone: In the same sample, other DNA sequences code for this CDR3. The CDR3 is CALGEQGNTPSHLPPHARPYWGTTGPRRDTRQMFF. The CDR3 region has the DNA TGTGCTCTTGGGGAACAGGGGAACACCCCAAGCCACCTTCCCCCCCACGCGAGACCGTACTGGGGGACCACTGGACCTCGGAGGGACACCCGACAGATGTTTTTC. The chain couples TRDV1 to TRDJ3, with 9 nucleotides matching TRDD3. This CDR3 contains 35 residues. The germline V gene has CDR1 TSWWSYY and CDR2 QGS. J was trimmed by 5 bases and V by 1 base; bases with no gene match: 57.

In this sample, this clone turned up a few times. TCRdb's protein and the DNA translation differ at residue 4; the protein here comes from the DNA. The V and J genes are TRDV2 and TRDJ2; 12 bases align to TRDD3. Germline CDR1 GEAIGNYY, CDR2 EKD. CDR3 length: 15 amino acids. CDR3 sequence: CACEPLLGDTAHLFF. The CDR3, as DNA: TGTGCCTGTGAGCCCCTACTGGGGGATACAGCACACCTCTTCTTT.

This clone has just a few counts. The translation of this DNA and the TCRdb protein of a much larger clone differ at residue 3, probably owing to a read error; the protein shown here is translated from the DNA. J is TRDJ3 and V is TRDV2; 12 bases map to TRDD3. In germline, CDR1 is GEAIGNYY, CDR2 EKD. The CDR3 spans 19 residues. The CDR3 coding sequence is TGTGCCCGTGACTTCACTGGGGGATACCGTTTGTGGGACACCCGACAGATGTTTTTC. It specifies CARDFTGGYRLWDTRQMFF.

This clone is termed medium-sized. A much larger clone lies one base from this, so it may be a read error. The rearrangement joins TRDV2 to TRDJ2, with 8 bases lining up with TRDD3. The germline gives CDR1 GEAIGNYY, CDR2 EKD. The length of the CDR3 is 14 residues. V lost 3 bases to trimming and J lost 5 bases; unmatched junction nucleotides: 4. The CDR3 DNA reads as TGTGCCTGTGACGTACTGGGGGCTACAGCACAACTCTTCTTT. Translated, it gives CACDVLGATAQLFF.

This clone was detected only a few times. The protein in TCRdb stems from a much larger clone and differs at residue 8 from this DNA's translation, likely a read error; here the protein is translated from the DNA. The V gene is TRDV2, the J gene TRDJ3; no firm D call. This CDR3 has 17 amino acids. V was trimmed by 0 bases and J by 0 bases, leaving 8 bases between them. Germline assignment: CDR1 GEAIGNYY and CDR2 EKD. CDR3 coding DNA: TGTGCCTGTGACACCGGGTGGGCCTCCTGGGACACCCGACAGATGTTTTTC. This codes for CACDTGWASWDTRQMFF.

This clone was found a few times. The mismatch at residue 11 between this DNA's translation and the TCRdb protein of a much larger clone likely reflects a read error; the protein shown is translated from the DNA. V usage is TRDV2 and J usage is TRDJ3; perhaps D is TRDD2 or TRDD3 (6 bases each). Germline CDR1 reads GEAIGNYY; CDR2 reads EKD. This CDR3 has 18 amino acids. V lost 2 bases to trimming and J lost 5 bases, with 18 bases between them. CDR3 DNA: TGTGCCTGTGACAAGACGGGGGGACCTTCCCGGGACACCCGACAGATGTTTTTC. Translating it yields CACDKTGGPSRDTRQMFF.

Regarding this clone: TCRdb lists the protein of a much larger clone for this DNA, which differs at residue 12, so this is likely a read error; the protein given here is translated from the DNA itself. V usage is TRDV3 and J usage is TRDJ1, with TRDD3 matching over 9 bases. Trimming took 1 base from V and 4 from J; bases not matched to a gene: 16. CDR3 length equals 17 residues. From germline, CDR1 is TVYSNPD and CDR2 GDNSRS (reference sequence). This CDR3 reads CAFTNWGTNSYNDKLIF. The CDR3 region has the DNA TGTGCCTTTACTAACTGGGGGACCAACTCCTACAACGATAAACTCATCTTT.

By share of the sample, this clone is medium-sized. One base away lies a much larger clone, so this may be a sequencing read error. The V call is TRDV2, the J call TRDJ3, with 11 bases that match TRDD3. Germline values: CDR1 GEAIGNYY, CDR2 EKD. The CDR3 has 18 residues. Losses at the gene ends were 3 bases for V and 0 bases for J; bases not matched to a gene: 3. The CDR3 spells CACDYTGGYSWDTRQMFF. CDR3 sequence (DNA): TGTGCCTGTGACTATACTGGGGGATACTCCTGGGACACCCGACAGATGTTTTTC.